This T cell receptor (beta chain) was documented in a study of control samples from healthy donors and cancer patients. Measured with immunoSEQ multiplex PCR; TCRdb has only the in-frame clones, and not every one. The sample yields more than 10,000 clones, approximately 95% seen once. The germline CDR1 and CDR2 sequences are MDHEN and SYDVKM. V shed 5 bases and J shed 2 bases, with 15 bases lying between them. The CDR3 has 15 residues. The sequenced material came from PBMCs. This chain links TRBV28 with TRBJ1-1; D call uncertain. The clonotype was recovered from a man between 65 and 85 years old with head and neck cancer. CDR3 amino acids: CASSLSQNRNTEAFF. The CDR3 DNA follows: TGTGCCAGCAGTCTGTCACAAAATCGAAACACTGAAGCTTTCTTT. Full variable domain (remainder filled in from reference TRBV28 and TRBJ1-1): DVKVTQSSRYLVKRTGEKVFLECVQDMDHENMFWYRQDPGLGLRLIYFSYDVKMKEKGDIPEGYSVSREKKERFSLILESASTNQTSMYLCASSLSQNRNTEAFFGQGTRLTVV.